One sample yielded the 32 T cell receptor beta chains listed below, sequenced in a study of low-dose radiotherapy and immunotherapy resistance in tumors. Covering alpha and beta chains, TRAV- and TRBV-specific primers were used for the first-strand cDNA. The TCRs were subjected to amplification over approximately 19 PCR cycles employing a constant-region primer in conjunction with a V-primer adapter. TCRdb passed the reads through MiXCR, listing each CDR3 protein once. The repertoire consists of about 12,000 distinct CDR3 sequences, with about four fifths occurring once and the leading ten covering more than 3%. The receptors shown here come from a human donor with advanced metastatic prostate, ovarian, gallbladder or colorectal cancer (not recorded which). This table probably holds off-target reads from a library built for another chain.

The chain joins TRBV2 to TRBJ1-2; the D gene is possibly TRBD1 (5 bases). The CDR3 extends over 14 amino acids. V was trimmed by 4 bases and J by 6 bases, leaving 15 bases between them. Germline V lookup: CDR1 SNHLY, CDR2 FYNNEI. CDR3 sequence (DNA): TGTGCCAGCAGTGTGGCAGTTGGGGGACATGGCTACACCTTC. Translation gives CASSVAVGGHGYTF. The full variable domain, completed using reference TRBV2 and TRBJ1-2, is EPEVTQTPSHQVTQMGQEVILRCVPISNHLYFYWYRQILGQKVEFLVSFYNNEISEKSEIFDDQFSVERPDGSNFTLKIRSTKLEDSAMYFCASSVAVGGHGYTFGSGTRLTVV.

V and J are TRBV29-1 and TRBJ2-5, with D unclear. With 8 bases removed from V and 1 base from J, the gap between germline ends came to 11 bases. Germline V gives CDR1 SQVTM, CDR2 ANQGSEA. This CDR3 contains 12 residues. The CDR3 DNA is TGCAGCTTTGGACGGGTCCAAGAGACCCAGTACTTC. Its translation is CSFGRVQETQYF.

The rearrangement joins TRBV15 to TRBJ2-7, with D possibly matching TRBD2 (5 bases). The CDR3 is made up of 13 amino acids. Deletions cut 0 bases from V and 5 bases from J, with 8 bases between. CDR1 is LNHNV and CDR2 is YYDKDF in the germline V gene (reference sequence). The CDR3 region is CATSRDFGDEQYF. The CDR3 DNA reads TGTGCCACCAGCAGAGATTTCGGGGACGAGCAGTACTTC.

The V call is TRBV4-3, the J call TRBJ2-7, with 7 bases identical to TRBD2. CDR1 LGHNA and CDR2 YSLEER come from the germline V gene. This CDR3 is 14 amino acids long. The V segment lost 0 bases and the J segment 7 bases; nucleotides outside the gene matches: 6. CDR3 in DNA: TGCGCCAGCAGCCAAGAGGGGGAGGGAGGGGAGCAGTACTTC. Its protein product is CASSQEGEGGEQYF.

V usage is TRBV10-3 and J usage is TRBJ2-1; 10 nucleotides agree with TRBD2. Per germline, CDR1 ENHRY and CDR2 SYGVKD. V trimming: 11 bases; J trimming: 1 base; junction bases outside the gene matches: 11. The CDR3 extends over 16 amino acids. CDR3 sequence reads: CAAKNILAGSYNEQFF. CDR3 DNA: TGTGCCGCTAAGAACATACTAGCGGGATCCTACAATGAGCAGTTCTTC.

The J gene is TRBJ2-5, the V gene TRBV27, with D maybe TRBD1 (5 bases). Germline CDR1 is MNHEY and CDR2 is SMNVEV (reference sequence). Trimming removed 3 bases at V and 4 bases at J, with 12 bases between. The CDR3 length is 14 residues. CDR3 DNA sequence: TGTGCCAGCAGTTTCTTTAGGGGTGGAGAGACCCAGTACTTC. Translation gives CASSFFRGGETQYF.

This clonotype was seen only a few times. This chain uses TRBV24-1 with TRBJ2-5; D is ambiguous. Germline loops: CDR1 KGHDR, CDR2 SFDVKD. Trimming pared 4 bases from V and 0 bases from J, leaving 5 bases between. CDR3 length: 13 residues. Here the CDR3 DNA reads TGTGCCACCAGTGACAAGAACCAAGAGACCCAGTACTTC. It encodes CATSDKNQETQYF.

This sequence joins TRBV28 and TRBJ2-3; possible D gene TRBD2, 6 bases. Germline CDR1 is MDHEN and CDR2 is SYDVKM. This CDR3 region has 14 residues. Deletions cut 4 bases from V and 3 bases from J, with 11 bases between. The CDR3 bases are TGTGCCAGCAGTTATGGGACTGAGACAGATACGCAGTATTTT. Its translation: CASSYGTETDTQYF.

The chain has TRBV10-3 and TRBJ2-1, with 7 bases fitting TRBD2. This CDR3 region has 14 residues. Germline lookup yields CDR1 ENHRY and CDR2 SYGVKD. V shed 3 bases and J 4 bases; nucleotides not matched to a gene: 3. CDR3: CAISEPGLYNEQFF. The CDR3, as DNA: TGTGCCATCAGTGAACCGGGACTATACAATGAGCAGTTCTTC.

The genes are TRBV7-4 and TRBJ1-1; D gene ambiguous. Trimming pared 6 bases from V and 0 bases from J, leaving 11 bases between. The CDR3 consists of 14 residues. The germline V gene has CDR1 SGHVT and CDR2 SQSDAQ. CDR3 protein: CASSLNKMNTEAFF. The CDR3 DNA sequence: TGTGCCAGCAGTTTAAATAAGATGAACACTGAAGCTTTCTTT.

V usage is TRBV29-1 and J usage is TRBJ2-2; D is unresolved. This CDR3 region has 14 residues. The germline CDR1 and CDR2 sequences are SQVTM and ANQGSEA. Trimming cost V 7 bases and J 0 bases, with 12 bases left between them. Here the CDR3 DNA reads TGCAGCGCCGAGGCCGGCACGAACACCGGGGAGCTGTTTTTT. Translated, it gives CSAEAGTNTGELFF.

This clonotype was detected only a few times. The chain employs TRBV2 and TRBJ2-4; TRBD2 might be the D (5 bases). CDR3 size: 11 residues. Per germline, CDR1 SNHLY and CDR2 FYNNEI. V gave up 3 bases and J gave up 9 bases, with 6 bases separating them. As DNA, the CDR3 is TGTGCCAGCAGTGAGGGGAGCATTCAGTACTTC. This codes for CASSEGSIQYF.

This chain uses TRBV21-1 with TRBJ2-3. TRBV21-1 is recorded as a pseudogene. This CDR3 is 17 amino acids long. In DNA form, the CDR3 reads TGTGCCAGCAGCAAAAAGGTACACACCGAAGGACCAGATACGCAGTATTTT. Protein sequence: CASSKKVHTEGPDTQYF.

V and J are TRBV7-9 and TRBJ2-2; 7 bases fit TRBD1. Germline-derived CDR1 and CDR2 are SEHNR and FQNEAQ (reference sequence). The V and J ends lost 5 bases and 0 bases, in that order; junction bases with no gene match: 6. The CDR3 totals 16 residues. CDR3 sequence reads: CASSPTGHANTGELFF. CDR3 coding DNA: TGTGCCAGCAGCCCGACAGGGCATGCGAACACCGGGGAGCTGTTTTTT.

The rearrangement joins TRBV28 to TRBJ1-3; 10 bases match TRBD1. CDR3 length: 13 residues. Germline-derived CDR1 and CDR2 are MDHEN and SYDVKM. After removal of 6 bases from V and 8 bases from J, the junction contained 4 bases not matched to a gene. The CDR3 sequence is CASRPGQGYTIYF. CDR3 bases: TGTGCCAGCAGGCCGGGACAGGGGTACACCATATATTTT.

This clonotype was seen a handful of times. CDR3 coding DNA: TGTGCCACCCAGGGTTCCTACAATGAGCAGTTCTTC. Translating gives CATQGSYNEQFF. The gene calls are TRBV6-2 or TRBV6-3 and TRBJ2-1; TRBD1 might be the D (5 bases). This CDR3 has 12 amino acids. The germline V gene encodes CDR1 MNHEY and CDR2 SVGEGT. Trimming shortened V by 10 bases and J by 1 base, and 8 bases separated the two germline ends.

This chain joins TRBV5-6 and TRBJ2-2, with TRBD2 identical over 10 bases. The CDR3 consists of 19 residues. After removal of 0 bases from V and 4 bases from J, the junction contained 12 bases not matched to a gene. Germline assignment: CDR1 SGHDT and CDR2 YYEEEE. CDR3 sequence (DNA): TGTGCCAGCAGCTTGGACCGCGACCGGCTAGCGGGGGTCACCGGGGAGCTGTTTTTT. Its translation is CASSLDRDRLAGVTGELFF. The variable domain in full, with the rest retrieved from reference TRBV5-6 and TRBJ2-2, is DAGVTQSPTHLIKTRGQQVTLRCSPKSGHDTVSWYQQALGQGPQFIFQYYEEEERQRGNFPDRFSGHQFPNYSSELNVNALLLGDSALYLCASSLDRDRLAGVTGELFFGEGSRLTVL.

The chain employs TRBV7-2 and TRBJ2-3; TRBD2 agrees at 8 bases. The germline gives CDR1 SGHTA, CDR2 FQGNSA. The ends lost 0 bases at V and 4 bases at J; junction bases unmatched: 6. This CDR3 is 16 amino acids long. CDR3 in DNA: TGTGCCAGCAGCTTAGCTGCAGCGGGAGTATCAGATACGCAGTATTTT. This encodes CASSLAAAGVSDTQYF.

This CDR3 reads CASSSDNRVSGEAFF. The CDR3 nucleotides read TGTGCCAGCAGTTCGGACAACAGGGTTAGCGGTGAAGCTTTCTTT. The chain is built from TRBV28 and TRBJ1-1, with D perhaps TRBD1 (6 bases). Trimming took off 4 bases at V and 7 bases at J, with 19 bases between the two ends. The V gene's germline CDR1 is MDHEN and CDR2 SYDVKM. This CDR3 is 15 amino acids long.

This sequence joins TRBV6-2 or TRBV6-3 and TRBJ2-7; TRBD1 matches at 8 bases. Per germline, CDR1 MNHEY and CDR2 SVGEGT. With 0 bases clipped from V and 3 bases from J, the junction kept 4 bases outside the gene matches. The length of the CDR3 is 15 residues. The CDR3 sequence is CASSYSIRGLYEQYF. CDR3 nucleotide sequence: TGTGCCAGCAGTTACTCGATCAGGGGGCTCTACGAGCAGTACTTC.

The chain employs TRBV5-5 and TRBJ2-5, with D unresolved. The CDR3 spans 13 residues. V was trimmed by 2 bases and J by 2 bases, leaving 7 bases between them. CDR1 is SGHKS and CDR2 is YYEKEE in the germline V gene (reference sequence). The CDR3 spells CASSFTAQETQYF. The DNA for the CDR3 is TGTGCCAGCAGCTTCACAGCTCAAGAGACCCAGTACTTC.

The V and J genes are TRBV28 and TRBJ2-7; no clear D. The CDR3 totals 12 residues. V was pared by 6 bases and J by 5 bases, with 11 bases between. Germline assignment: CDR1 MDHEN and CDR2 SYDVKM. CDR3 sequence: CASSQEIDEQYF. The CDR3, as DNA: TGTGCCAGCAGCCAGGAAATCGACGAGCAGTACTTC.

This clonotype was detected only a few times. This chain uses TRBV11-2 with TRBJ2-3, with TRBD1 as a possible D gene (5 bases). The CDR3 extends over 14 amino acids. The germline V and J ends were trimmed by 2 bases and 2 bases, with 8 bases remaining between them. Germline V gives CDR1 SGHAT, CDR2 FQNNGV. The CDR3 nucleotides read TGTGCCAGCAGCTTATCCAGGGTCACAGATACGCAGTATTTT. Protein product: CASSLSRVTDTQYF.

The rearrangement uses TRBV28 and TRBJ2-2; 11 nucleotides line up with TRBD1. This CDR3 has 16 amino acids. Germline V gene lookup returns CDR1 MDHEN and CDR2 SYDVKM. J was trimmed by 3 bases and V by 0 bases; bases with no gene match: 0. DNA of the CDR3: TGTGCCAGCAGTTTATGGGACAGGGGGCACACCGGGGAGCTGTTTTTT. It yields the protein CASSLWDRGHTGELFF. Variable domain in full (rest from reference TRBV28 and TRBJ2-2): DVKVTQSSRYLVKRTGEKVFLECVQDMDHENMFWYRQDPGLGLRLIYFSYDVKMKEKGDIPEGYSVSREKKERFSLILESASTNQTSMYLCASSLWDRGHTGELFFGEGSRLTVL.

DNA of the CDR3: TGTGCCAGCAGTGAAGATGGCGGGAGGTCCAATGAGCAGTTCTTC. Its protein is CASSEDGGRSNEQFF. V is TRBV2 and J is TRBJ2-1; 8 bases agree with TRBD2. V lost 1 base, J lost 6 bases, and 5 bases stayed unmatched. This CDR3 contains 15 residues. CDR1 and CDR2 from the germline V gene are SNHLY and FYNNEI.

This sequence joins TRBV5-1 and TRBJ1-2; tentative D call: TRBD1 (5 bases). Germline loops: CDR1 SGHRS, CDR2 YFSETQ. The CDR3 length is 15 residues. The ends were cut back, 5 bases at V and 0 bases at J, with 14 bases in the middle. The CDR3 protein is CASSVQGDSNYGYTF. The CDR3 region has the DNA TGCGCCAGCAGTGTCCAAGGGGACTCTAACTATGGCTACACCTTC.

The chain links TRBV15 to TRBJ1-2, with D perhaps TRBD1 (5 bases). With 0 bases removed from V and 5 bases from J, the gap between germline ends came to 13 bases. CDR1 and CDR2 from the germline V gene are LNHNV and YYDKDF (reference sequence). The CDR3 is 15 amino acids. DNA of the CDR3: TGTGCCACCAGCAGAGATTTGGGCCAGGGTTATGGCTACACCTTC. It codes for CATSRDLGQGYGYTF.

CDR3 sequence (DNA): TGTGCCAGCTTGATTGGGACTAGCGATTACAATGAGCAGTTCTTC. Its protein product is CASLIGTSDYNEQFF. The chain combines TRBV2 with TRBJ2-1; the match to TRBD2 covers 10 bases. CDR1 SNHLY and CDR2 FYNNEI come from the germline V gene. Losses at the gene ends were 8 bases for V and 4 bases for J; bases not matched to a gene: 8. The CDR3 covers 15 residues.

There are a few counts of this clonotype. CDR3 loop: CSVLQMGYTF. The DNA of the CDR3 is TGCAGCGTTCTACAAATGGGCTACACCTTC. The chain joins TRBV29-1 to TRBJ1-2; D unclear. The CDR3 length is 10 residues. The V and J ends lost 5 bases and 8 bases respectively, with 9 bases between them. CDR1 and CDR2 from the germline V gene are SQVTM and ANQGSEA.

This chain links TRBV9 with TRBJ2-2, with D unresolved. The CDR3 sequence is 15 residues long. The V end lost 0 bases, the J end lost 5 bases, and 11 bases lay between the germline ends. Looked up from germline, CDR1 is SGDLS and CDR2 is YYNGEE. The CDR3 bases are TGTGCCAGCAGCGTAGTGGCCCGTCCGACCGGGGAGCTGTTTTTT. Protein sequence: CASSVVARPTGELFF.

The chain joins TRBV11-2 to TRBJ1-1; TRBD1 matches at 8 bases. Per germline, CDR1 SGHAT and CDR2 FQNNGV. After removal of 2 bases from V and 5 bases from J, the junction contained 4 bases not matched to a gene. The CDR3 spans 14 residues. CDR3 sequence (DNA): TGTGCCAGCAGCTTACAGGGGGCAGGGACTGAAGCTTTCTTT. Encoded protein: CASSLQGAGTEAFF.

The genes are TRBV10-3 and TRBJ2-1, with 9 bases identical to TRBD2. CDR3 length: 16 residues. Germline values: CDR1 ENHRY, CDR2 SYGVKD. V lost 0 bases, J lost 3 bases, and 3 bases stayed unmatched. CDR3 region: CAISESYSGSYNEQFF. The CDR3 bases are TGTGCCATCAGTGAGTCGTATAGCGGGAGCTACAATGAGCAGTTCTTC.